This T cell receptor beta chain derives from a study of blood T cell repertoires in COVID-19. For the study at large: Whether acute or convalescent, the COVID-19 samples came from the United States, Italy and Spain. PBMCs, B-cell-depleted T cells, or T cells provided the cDNA or gDNA that made up the material.

Patients at the Seattle site were enrolled during active infection and followed longitudinally. The CDR3 is 16 residues long. The V and J ends lost 4 bases and 2 bases, in that order; junction bases with no gene match: 10. Germline V gene sequence: CDR1 SGHVS, CDR2 FQNEAQ. Per the study methods: Reference gene primer amplification gave nucleated cell count estimates. This table comes from immunoSEQ multiplex PCR, and its TCRdb copy is limited to in-frame clones, with some not included. From that table come the V and J calls and clone size; the DNA was used to work out D and trimming. The sample shows about 260,000 clones, around 87% of them seen only once.

The sample was peripheral blood. This TCR came from a woman in her sixties with COVID-19, enrolled during active disease. The chain carries TRBV7-8 and TRBJ1-1; the match to TRBD1 covers 7 bases. For the CDR3, the DNA is TGTGCCAGCAGCTCTGAGACAGGGCCGCTCAACACTGAAGCTTTCTTT. This encodes CASSSETGPLNTEAFF.